This T cell receptor beta chain was retrieved from a study of molecular identifiers for immune sequencing clone quantification. Study conclusions and caveats: Sizes of highly expanded clones could be underestimated through identical TCRs sharing a barcode.

Remarks on this clonotype: Its antigen is as yet unknown. The CDR3 ends on some other residue instead of the conserved phenylalanine or tryptophan, so this is likely a read error.

Germline V gives CDR1 SQVTM, CDR2 ANQGSEA. The CDR3 is 17 residues long. Bulk TCR library preparation followed previously described methods with listed TCR primers. TCRdb re-derived calls from the PCR reads in MiXCR, one entry per CDR3 protein. The sample shows 88,000 or so distinct CDR3 sequences, over 20% of them seen only once. Sorting captured naive CD8 T cells as CD8+CD4-CCR7+CD45RA+. The genes are TRBV29-1 and TRBJ2-3; 12 bases agree with TRBD2. This clonotype was obtained from a human donor in good health. Some libraries in this study had Jurkat cell RNA spiked in. Specimen: naive CD8+ T cells from blood, with Jurkat cell RNA spiked in. Described subset: FACS-sorted CD8+CD4-CCR7+CD45RA+ naive T cells. CDR3 coding DNA: TGCAGCATTGAAGGGGCGCTAGCGGGGGGGCATCCAGATACGCAGTATTCT. The encoded protein is CSIEGALAGGHPDTQYS.